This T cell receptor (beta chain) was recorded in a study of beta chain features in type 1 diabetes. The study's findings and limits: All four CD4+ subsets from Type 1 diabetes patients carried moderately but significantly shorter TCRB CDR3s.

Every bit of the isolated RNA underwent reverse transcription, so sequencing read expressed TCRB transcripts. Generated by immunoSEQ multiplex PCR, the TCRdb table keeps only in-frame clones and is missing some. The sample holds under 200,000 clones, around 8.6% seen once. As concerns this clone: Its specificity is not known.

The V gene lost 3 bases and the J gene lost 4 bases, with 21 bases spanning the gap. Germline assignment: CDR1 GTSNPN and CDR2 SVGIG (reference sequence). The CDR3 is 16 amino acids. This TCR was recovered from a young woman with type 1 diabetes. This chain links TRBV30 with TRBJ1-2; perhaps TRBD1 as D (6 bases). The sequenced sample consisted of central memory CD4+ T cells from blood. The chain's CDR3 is CAWRGNGAGDRYGYTF. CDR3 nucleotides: TGTGCCTGGAGGGGTAATGGGGCAGGGGACCGCTATGGCTACACCTTC.